What follows are 23 T cell receptor beta chains derived from one specimen sequenced in a study of response to subunit inactivated influenza vaccine. TCRdb fed the RT-PCR reads into MiXCR, producing one record per CDR3 protein. This sample has about 800,000 distinct CDR3 sequences; around 21% occur once, and the top ten carry about 10%. Sequencing used PBMCs from blood, obtained around 5 days after vaccination. Receptors were obtained from a man in his fifties who received an inactivated influenza vaccine.

DNA for the CDR3: TGTGCCAGTAGTCGGGAGGGGGTTTTCGATGAGCAGTTCTTC. This sequence encodes CASSREGVFDEQFF. V gene TRBV19 combines with J gene TRBJ2-1, with 8 positions matching TRBD2. There are 14 residues in the CDR3. V lost 5 bases to trimming and J lost 8 bases; unmatched junction nucleotides: 8. The germline V gene has CDR1 LNHDA and CDR2 SQIVND (reference sequence).

The chain has TRBV7-2 and TRBJ1-2; 8 nucleotides match TRBD1. The V gene's germline CDR1 is SGHTA and CDR2 FQGNSA. Germline trimming cut 0 bases from V and 5 bases from J; bases unmatched to any gene: 5. The CDR3 covers 15 residues. Here the CDR3 reads CASSLAPTGVYGYTF. CDR3 DNA: TGTGCCAGCAGCTTAGCGCCGACAGGGGTTTATGGCTACACCTTC. Looking up the rest from reference TRBV7-2 and TRBJ1-2 gives the full variable domain: GAGVSQSPSNKVTEKGKDVELRCDPISGHTALYWYRQSLGQGLEFLIYFQGNSAPDKSGLPSDRFSAERTGGSVSTLTIQRTQQEDSAVYLCASSLAPTGVYGYTFGSGTRLTVV.

This clonotype was detected ten times or more. The chain joins TRBV29-1 to TRBJ2-7, with TRBD1 identical over 9 bases. The V segment lost 7 bases and the J segment 3 bases; nucleotides outside the gene matches: 10. The CDR3 length is 14 residues. The germline V gene has CDR1 SQVTM and CDR2 ANQGSEA. In nucleotides, the CDR3 is TGCAGCGGATCGGACAGGGGTTTGGGCTACGAGCAGTACTTC. Residues: CSGSDRGLGYEQYF.

This clonotype has more than one count but fewer than ten. The DNA for the CDR3 is TGCGCCAGCAGCATGACAGTCTCTGGGGCCAACGTCCTGACTTTC. It is translated as CASSMTVSGANVLTF. J is TRBJ2-6 and V is TRBV5-1; D is possibly TRBD1 (5 bases). The germline CDR1 and CDR2 sequences are SGHRS and YFSETQ. Trimming stripped 4 bases from V and 0 bases from J, with 8 bases between. This CDR3 contains 15 residues.

The CDR3 sequence: CASSVQSSPANTGELFF. DNA for the CDR3: TGTGCCAGCAGCGTGCAGTCGAGTCCCGCGAACACCGGGGAGCTGTTTTTT. The rearrangement links TRBV9 to TRBJ2-2; D remains ambiguous. The V end lost 2 bases, the J end lost 0 bases, and 14 bases lay between the germline ends. From germline, CDR1 is SGDLS and CDR2 YYNGEE. This CDR3 is 17 amino acids long.

This clonotype was recorded once. This sequence joins TRBV9 and TRBJ2-7, with D unresolved. This CDR3 region has 12 residues. The V gene's germline CDR1 is SGDLS and CDR2 YYNGEE. Trimming removed 2 bases from V and 3 bases from J, with 6 bases in between. The CDR3: CASSVGFYEQYF. The CDR3 nucleotides are TGTGCCAGCAGCGTGGGGTTCTACGAGCAGTACTTC.

The chain has TRBV5-6 and TRBJ2-3, with D tentatively TRBD2 (5 bases). The CDR3 has 13 residues. The V gene lost 4 bases and the J gene lost 2 bases, with 8 bases spanning the gap. Per germline, CDR1 SGHDT and CDR2 YYEEEE. The CDR3: CASSDYHTDTQYF. The CDR3 DNA follows: TGTGCCAGCAGCGACTATCACACAGATACGCAGTATTTT.

This clonotype was counted once. The junction departs from germline at one end; a sequencing error may be responsible. The chain joins TRBV7-7 to TRBJ2-1, with D perhaps matching TRBD2 (5 bases). The CDR3 spans 14 residues. In germline, CDR1 is SSHAT, CDR2 FNYEAQ (reference sequence). The chain's CDR3 is CASSSLEASSEQFF. DNA of the CDR3: TGTGCTAGCAGCTCCCTGGAGGCGTCGAGTGAGCAGTTCTTC.

The V and J genes are TRBV20-1 and TRBJ2-3; TRBD1 matches 7 bases. This CDR3 is 16 amino acids long. Germline CDR1 DFQATT, CDR2 SNEGSKA (reference sequence). The J segment lost 2 bases and the V segment lost 0 bases, leaving 8 bases of the junction unmatched. The CDR3 reads CSARDPRTGSTDTQYF. The CDR3, as DNA: TGCAGTGCTAGAGATCCTCGGACAGGTTCCACAGATACGCAGTATTTT.

The chain couples TRBV15 to TRBJ2-1, with no clear D. The CDR3 contains 16 residues. V was clipped by 0 bases and J by 0 bases, with 9 bases between them. The germline CDR1 and CDR2 sequences are LNHNV and YYDKDF (reference sequence). This chain's CDR3 is CATSREPESSYNEQFF. The CDR3 region has the DNA TGTGCCACCAGCAGAGAACCGGAGAGCTCCTACAATGAGCAGTTCTTC.

The gene calls are TRBV5-1 and TRBJ2-7; D remains unclear. CDR3 length equals 16 residues. Per the germline V gene, CDR1 is SGHRS and CDR2 is YFSETQ. The V gene lost 0 bases and the J gene lost 2 bases, with 15 bases spanning the gap. This CDR3 reads CASSLEAGNPTYEQYF. In DNA, the CDR3 is TGCGCCAGCAGCTTGGAGGCAGGTAATCCTACCTACGAGCAGTACTTC.

V and J are TRBV20-1 and TRBJ2-1; TRBD2 agrees at 10 bases. V shed 0 bases, J shed 7 bases, and the junction held 9 bases outside the gene matches. Germline values: CDR1 DFQATT, CDR2 SNEGSKA (reference sequence). CDR3 length: 16 residues. CDR3 bases: TGCAGTGCTAGAGATTGGCTAGCGGGAGATAGGAATGAGCAGTTCTTC. Translating gives CSARDWLAGDRNEQFF.

This clonotype was picked up a small number of times. This chain uses TRBV3-1 with TRBJ2-5; D not resolved. The germline gives CDR1 LGHDT, CDR2 YNNKEL (reference sequence). With 0 bases removed from V and 5 bases from J, the gap between germline ends came to 10 bases. The CDR3 contains 14 residues. DNA of the CDR3: TGTGCCAGCAGCCAAGAGATGTATCGGGAGACCCAGTACTTC. Protein: CASSQEMYRETQYF.

This clonotype was observed a handful of times. J is TRBJ2-2 and V is TRBV2; possibly TRBD1 or TRBD2 for D (5 bases each). This CDR3 comprises 15 residues. Between the trimmed V and J ends, which lost 8 bases and 1 base, there was a span of 14 bases. The germline gives CDR1 SNHLY, CDR2 FYNNEI. The CDR3 loop reads CASQERGLNTGELFF. The CDR3 DNA is TGTGCCAGCCAGGAGAGGGGATTGAACACCGGGGAGCTGTTTTTT.

This clonotype was found a few times. The chain employs TRBV12-3 or TRBV12-4 and TRBJ1-2; perhaps TRBD1 as D (5 bases). The CDR3 is made up of 12 amino acids. Trimming shortened V by 4 bases and J by 6 bases, and 9 bases separated the two germline ends. DNA for the CDR3: TGTGCCAGCAGTTCCGGGACTCATGGCTACACCTTC. It translates to CASSSGTHGYTF.

The genes are TRBV10-3 and TRBJ2-5; D is unclear. CDR1 ENHRY and CDR2 SYGVKD come from the germline V gene. Trimming took off 0 bases at V and 1 base at J, with 6 bases between the two ends. The CDR3 sequence is 14 residues long. The CDR3 sequence is CAISESHPQETQYF. The CDR3, as DNA: TGTGCCATCAGTGAGTCTCATCCCCAAGAGACCCAGTACTTC.

The chain uses TRBV24-1 and TRBJ1-2; no definite D call. V gave up 7 bases and J gave up 2 bases, with 7 bases separating them. This CDR3 has 12 amino acids. The germline gives CDR1 KGHDR, CDR2 SFDVKD. The CDR3 here is CATSHRNYGYTF. DNA of the CDR3: TGTGCCACCAGCCACCGAAACTATGGCTACACCTTC.

This clonotype was detected ten times or more. The CDR3 region has the DNA TGTGCCAGCGGACAGGGGGGAAGCACCGGGGAGCTGTTTTTT. Protein sequence: CASGQGGSTGELFF. The rearrangement joins TRBV6-2 or TRBV6-3 to TRBJ2-2, with 10 bases matching TRBD1. CDR1 is MNHEY and CDR2 is SVGEGT in the germline V gene. V gave up 8 bases and J gave up 4 bases; unmatched junction bases: 4. The CDR3 sequence is 14 residues long.

This clonotype turned up a few times. The V and J genes are TRBV5-6 and TRBJ2-2; no clear D. The germline V gene has CDR1 SGHDT and CDR2 YYEEEE. This CDR3 is built from 16 residues. The V end was cut by 4 bases, the J end by 1 base, with 14 bases between. The DNA of the CDR3 is TGTGCCAGCAGCGTGCTCTTCAAGGGGAACACCGGGGAGCTGTTTTTT. It specifies CASSVLFKGNTGELFF.

This clonotype appeared a few times. The J gene is TRBJ2-3, the V gene TRBV29-1, with 7 bases matching TRBD2. V shed 7 bases and J 0 bases; nucleotides not matched to a gene: 7. CDR1 and CDR2 from the germline V gene are SQVTM and ANQGSEA. This CDR3 spans 14 amino acids. The CDR3 reads CSGGGTFSTDTQYF. In DNA, the CDR3 is TGCAGCGGGGGAGGGACTTTCAGCACAGATACGCAGTATTTT.

There are a few counts of this clonotype. The chain uses TRBV20-1 and TRBJ2-5; D is unresolved. The CDR3 has 15 residues. V shed 6 bases and J shed 0 bases, with 17 bases lying between them. Germline CDR1 is DFQATT and CDR2 is SNEGSKA (reference sequence). The CDR3 DNA is TGCAGTGCCGACTTAACGTGGGTCAACCAAGAGACCCAGTACTTC. It encodes CSADLTWVNQETQYF.

This rearrangement joins TRBV7-2 to TRBJ2-7; the D gene is possibly TRBD2 (6 bases). Germline assignment: CDR1 SGHTA and CDR2 FQGNSA. Trimming took 3 bases from V and 2 from J, leaving 23 bases between them. The CDR3 length is 18 residues. The CDR3 region is CASSFKNRLQGGTYEQYF. As DNA, the CDR3 is TGTGCCAGCAGCTTCAAAAACCGGCTCCAGGGAGGAACCTACGAGCAGTACTTC.

Comment on this clonotype: An end of the junction differs from the germline gene, which may be a read error. The CDR3 region has the DNA TGTGCCAGCAGTCAAGACCCTAGCGTCTCCTACGAGCAGTACTTC. The encoded protein is CASSQDPSVSYEQYF. The rearrangement links TRBV4-2 to TRBJ2-7; D possibly corresponds to TRBD2 (6 bases). The CDR3 length is 15 residues. CDR1 is LGHNA, CDR2 YNFKEQ, per germline.